The present entry profiles one T cell receptor (beta chain) with its context. The antigen is unknown. The data stem from a study of T cells in Graves' hyperthyroidism and ophthalmopathy. CDR1 is LGHNA, CDR2 YNFKEQ, per germline. The CDR3 has 15 residues. V lost 4 bases and J lost 1, with 13 bases in between. General observations from the study: Ophthalmopathy got predicted by the model a median around 6.6 months before its onset.

From RNA transcripts, TCR beta CDR3 regions were amplified. In the first-round RT-PCR of the TCR CDR3, the HTBI primer set was used. TCRdb passed the multiplex PCR reads through MiXCR, listing each CDR3 protein once. The repertoire consists of approximately 260,000 distinct CDR3 sequences, with 13% to 15% occurring once and the leading ten covering more than 30%. Newly diagnosed hyperthyroidism patients aged 18 to 65 years had disease lasting under 2 months. The blood sample predates any ophthalmopathy symptoms, coming from first hyperthyroidism diagnosis. The specimen sequenced was blood. The sequence was collected from a woman aged 50 to 60 with Graves' hyperthyroidism that later progressed to Graves' ophthalmopathy. The J gene is TRBJ2-5, the V gene TRBV4-2, with D possibly matching TRBD2 (6 bases). This chain's CDR3 is CASSPRERCQETQYF. CDR3 nucleotides: TGTGCCAGCAGCCCCCGGGAGCGGTGCCAAGAGACCCAGTACTTC.